The 14 T cell receptor beta chains in this list originate from one sample, sequenced in a study of PD-1 blockade in classical Hodgkin lymphoma. Time point indicated: cycle 4 day 1 (C4D1), after 5 to 7 weeks of nivolumab. In every patient, relapse followed autologous stem cell transplantation, while exposure to brentuximab vedotin differed. Profiled with immunoSEQ multiplex PCR; TCRdb holds only in-frame clones, not every one. The repertoire includes roughly 8,500 clones, 87% of them detected once, and less than 35% sits in the top ten. Sequencing was performed on peripheral blood mononuclear cells (PBMCs), taken before the fourth cycle of nivolumab. The receptors come from a human donor with classical Hodgkin lymphoma.

The chain links TRBV10-3 to TRBJ2-7; tentatively, D is TRBD1 (6 bases). The V gene's germline CDR1 is ENHRY and CDR2 SYGVKD. The CDR3 has 13 amino acids. The germline V and J ends were trimmed by 8 bases and 3 bases, with 14 bases remaining between them. The CDR3 bases are TGTGCCATCCGCAACAGGGCTAGCTACGAGCAGTACTTC. Translation gives CAIRNRASYEQYF.

The chain recombines TRBV6-5 with TRBJ2-2, with 7 nucleotides matching TRBD1. CDR3 length equals 15 residues. The J segment lost 4 bases and the V segment lost 7 bases, leaving 9 bases of the junction unmatched. Germline V gene data show CDR1 as MNHEY and CDR2 as SVGAGI. The CDR3 DNA reads as TGTGCCAGCACCCTGACAGGGCCCCCCACCGGGGAGCTGTTTTTT. Translated: CASTLTGPPTGELFF.

V is TRBV2 and J is TRBJ2-7; 10 bases match TRBD1. The CDR3 length is 15 residues. Germline CDR1 is SNHLY and CDR2 is FYNNEI. V gave up 1 base and J gave up 4 bases; unmatched junction bases: 4. CDR3 loop: CASSEVRDRGYEQYF. In nucleotides, the CDR3 is TGTGCCAGCAGTGAAGTCCGGGACAGGGGTTACGAGCAGTACTTC.

The chain employs TRBV9 and TRBJ2-5; D gene unclear. With the DNA end fitting TRBJ2-7 better, the J assignment may be wrong. Germline V CDR1 and CDR2: SGDLS, YYNGEE. This CDR3 spans 14 amino acids. CDR3 sequence (DNA): TGTGCCAGCAGCGTAGAAAGAACTACCGGCGAGCAGTACTTC. Translated: CASSVERTTGEQYF.

This sequence joins TRBV30 and TRBJ2-7; D is uncertain. This CDR3 is 12 amino acids long. Germline-derived CDR1 and CDR2 are GTSNPN and SVGIG (reference sequence). Trimming stripped 6 bases from V and 0 bases from J, with 9 bases between. The chain's CDR3 is CACRLFSYEQYF. Written as DNA, the CDR3 is TGTGCCTGTCGACTGTTCTCCTACGAGCAGTACTTC.

This clone is labeled as medium-sized (0.01 to 0.1%). The chain employs TRBV5-1 and TRBJ2-7, with TRBD1 matching 10 bases. This CDR3 is built from 16 residues. Germline CDR1 SGHRS, CDR2 YFSETQ. The trim removed 4 bases at V and 4 bases at J, leaving 11 bases unmatched. This CDR3 reads CASSPSPTGGKYEQYF. DNA for the CDR3: TGCGCCAGCAGCCCATCTCCGACAGGGGGCAAATACGAGCAGTACTTC.

The chain links TRBV5-4 to TRBJ2-7, with a tentative D call TRBD2 (6 bases). This CDR3 region has 15 residues. Trimming took off 3 bases at V and 6 bases at J, with 19 bases between the two ends. In germline, CDR1 is SGHNT, CDR2 YYREEE (reference sequence). This chain's CDR3 is CASSSKLATPPEQYF. Written as DNA, the CDR3 is TGTGCCAGCAGCTCCAAACTAGCCACCCCCCCCGAGCAGTACTTC. The full variable domain, its missing parts supplied by reference TRBV5-4 and TRBJ2-7, is ETGVTQSPTHLIKTRGQQVTLRCSSQSGHNTVSWYQQALGQGPQFIFQYYREEENGRGNFPPRFSGLQFPNYSSELNVNALELDDSALYLCASSSKLATPPEQYFGPGTRLTVT.

The chain combines TRBV4-1 with TRBJ2-5; TRBD2 might be the D (5 bases). The V and J ends lost 0 bases and 5 bases respectively, with 13 bases between them. The CDR3 contains 15 residues. CDR1 is MGHRA, CDR2 YSYEKL, per germline. The CDR3 coding sequence is TGCGCCAGCAGCCAAGAAGGACTCTCAGAGGAGACCCAGTACTTC. It is translated as CASSQEGLSEETQYF.

The chain joins TRBV18 to TRBJ2-5, with 9 bases matching TRBD1. Germline V CDR1 and CDR2: KGHSH, LQKENI. With 10 bases clipped from V and 3 bases from J, the junction kept 12 bases outside the gene matches. The CDR3 loop spans 15 amino acids. The CDR3, as DNA: TGTGCCATCCTGCCCACCGGGACAGGGAAAGAGACCCAGTACTTC. It specifies CAILPTGTGKETQYF. The whole variable domain, filled in from reference TRBV18 and TRBJ2-5, reads NAGVMQNPRHLVRRRGQEARLRCSPMKGHSHVYWYRQLPEEGLKFMVYLQKENIIDESGMPKERFSAEFPKEGPSILRIQQVVRGDSAAYFCAILPTGTGKETQYFGPGTRLLVL.

The count of this clone is one. The chain employs TRBV2 and TRBJ2-5; D is perhaps TRBD2 (6 bases). The DNA end favors TRBJ2-7, so the J call may be wrong. The CDR3 spans 13 residues. The germline gives CDR1 SNHLY, CDR2 FYNNEI. In DNA form, the CDR3 reads TGTGCCAGCTCTGCCGGGGGCTCCTACGAGCAGTACTTC. Its protein is CASSAGGSYEQYF.

The chain employs TRBV29-1 and TRBJ2-7; D is perhaps TRBD2 (6 bases). The V and J ends lost 4 bases and 3 bases respectively, with 19 bases between them. The CDR3 is made up of 15 amino acids. Germline lookup yields CDR1 SQVTM and CDR2 ANQGSEA. CDR3 loop: CSVVGVTGVNYEQYF. The CDR3 coding sequence is TGCAGCGTTGTAGGGGTGACGGGAGTTAACTACGAGCAGTACTTC.

The chain employs TRBV6-1 and TRBJ2-5, with 8 positions matching TRBD1. The CDR3 contains 20 residues. Germline V gene sequence: CDR1 MNHNS, CDR2 SASEGT. The J segment lost 5 bases and the V segment lost 2 bases, leaving 22 bases of the junction unmatched. The CDR3 nucleotides read TGTGCCAGCAGTGAACGGTCCCAGATCACCCCGACAGGGGCCGGGGAGACCCAGTACTTC. Translation: CASSERSQITPTGAGETQYF.

The chain carries TRBV5-4 and TRBJ2-7; a weak D match, TRBD2 (5 bases). V dropped 1 base and J dropped 2 bases, with 10 bases sitting between them. The CDR3 is made up of 14 amino acids. CDR1 is SGHNT and CDR2 is YYREEE in the germline V gene (reference sequence). CDR3 in amino acids: CASSLKDSAYEQYF. In DNA form, the CDR3 reads TGTGCCAGCAGCTTGAAGGACTCCGCCTACGAGCAGTACTTC.

CDR3: CASSTGTPSYEQYF. DNA for the CDR3: TGTGCCAGCAGCACCGGGACACCCTCCTACGAGCAGTACTTC. The chain joins TRBV11-3 to TRBJ2-7; TRBD1 might be the D (6 bases). Germline CDR1 SGHNT, CDR2 YENEEA. V was cut by 5 bases and J by 0 bases, with 11 bases left in between. The CDR3 has 14 residues.